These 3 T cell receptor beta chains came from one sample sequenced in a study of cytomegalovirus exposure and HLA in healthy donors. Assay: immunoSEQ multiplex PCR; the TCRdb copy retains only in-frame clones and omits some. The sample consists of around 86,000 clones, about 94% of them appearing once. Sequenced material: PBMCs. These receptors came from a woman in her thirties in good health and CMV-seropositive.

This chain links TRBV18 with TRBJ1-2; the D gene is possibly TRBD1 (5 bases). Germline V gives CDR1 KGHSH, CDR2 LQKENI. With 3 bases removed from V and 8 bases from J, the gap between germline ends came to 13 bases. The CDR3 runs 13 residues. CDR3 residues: CASSPPGGDGYTF. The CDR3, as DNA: TGTGCCAGCTCACCCCCGGGAGGGGACGGCTACACCTTC. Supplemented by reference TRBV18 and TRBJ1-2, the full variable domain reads NAGVMQNPRHLVRRRGQEARLRCSPMKGHSHVYWYRQLPEEGLKFMVYLQKENIIDESGMPKERFSAEFPKEGPSILRIQQVVRGDSAAYFCASSPPGGDGYTFGSGTRLTVV.

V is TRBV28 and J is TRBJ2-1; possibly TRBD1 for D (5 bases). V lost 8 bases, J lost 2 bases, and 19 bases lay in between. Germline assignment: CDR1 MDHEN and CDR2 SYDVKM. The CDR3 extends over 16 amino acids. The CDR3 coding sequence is TGTGCCAGCCAGCAAGGACAAATCCTAACCTACAATGAGCAGTTCTTC. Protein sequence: CASQQGQILTYNEQFF.

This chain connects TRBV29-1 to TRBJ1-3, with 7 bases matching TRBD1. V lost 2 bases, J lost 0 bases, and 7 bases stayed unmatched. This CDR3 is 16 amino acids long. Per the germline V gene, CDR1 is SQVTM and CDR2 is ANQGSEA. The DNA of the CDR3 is TGCAGCGTTGAATTTACGGGACAGCGCTCTGGAAACACCATATATTTT. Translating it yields CSVEFTGQRSGNTIYF.